In its sample, the clone carrying this T cell receptor (beta chain) was seen many times. Its antigen is not known. This entry comes from a study of CD8 T cells in ankylosing spondylitis. Study findings and constraints: It appeared that ankylosing spondylitis blood was characterized by a TCR beta motif of several highly homologous variants. The disease-linked clones had a CD8+ phenotype and low blood frequencies. Significant enrichment of disease-linked clones was reportedly seen in matched ankylosing spondylitis synovial fluid. Certain motif variants had earlier appeared in reactive arthritis synovial fluid and blood.

MiXCR, run by TCRdb on the 5' RACE reads, gives a single entry per CDR3 protein. Of around 220,000 distinct CDR3 sequences listed, about 10% were seen once; the top ten hold 21%. Germline V lookup: CDR1 SEHNR, CDR2 FQNEAQ (reference sequence). J gave up 9 bases and V 2 bases, and 6 bases lay outside the gene matches. The CDR3 length is 15 residues. Sequenced material: blood, either unsorted or a sorted T cell fraction (not recorded which). The chain has TRBV7-9 and TRBJ2-1; 11 bases fit TRBD2. This TCR derives from a male donor with ankylosing spondylitis or in good health (not recorded which). The CDR3 is CASSLWLAGGAEQFF. In DNA, the CDR3 is TGTGCCAGCAGCTTATGGCTAGCGGGGGGTGCTGAGCAGTTCTTC. The full variable domain, with the rest looked up from reference TRBV7-9 and TRBJ2-1, is DTGVSQNPRHKITKRGQNVTFRCDPISEHNRLYWYRQTLGQGPEFLTYFQNEAQLEKSRLLSDRFSAERPKGSFSTLEIQRTEQGDSAMYLCASSLWLAGGAEQFFGPGTRLTVL.